These 3 T cell receptor beta chains were sequenced from one sample in a study of blood T cell repertoires in COVID-19. Using immunoSEQ multiplex PCR, the repertoire was profiled, and TCRdb retains in-frame clones only, with some absent. The sample lists 200,000 to 300,000 clones, approximately 84% occurring once. Sequenced input: peripheral blood. The receptors originated from a woman older than 75 with acute or convalescent COVID-19.

The chain uses TRBV3-1 (or the pseudogene TRBV3-2) and TRBJ2-1; 8 nucleotides agree with TRBD1. Trimming removed 4 bases from V and 4 bases from J; junction bases left unmatched: 9. Germline V gives CDR1 LGHDT, CDR2 YNNKEL (reference sequence). The CDR3 loop spans 16 amino acids. CDR3 region: CASSRHGQGQYNEQFF. Written as DNA, the CDR3 is TGTGCCAGCAGCCGACACGGACAGGGACAATACAATGAGCAGTTCTTC.

The CDR3 protein is CASSRDSPLEQYF. The CDR3, as DNA: TGTGCCAGCAGCCGCGACAGCCCACTGGAGCAGTACTTC. The chain joins TRBV5-6 to TRBJ2-7; maybe TRBD1 (5 bases). Trimming cost V 4 bases and J 7 bases, with 15 bases left between them. The germline CDR1 and CDR2 sequences are SGHDT and YYEEEE. The CDR3 is made up of 13 amino acids.

This chain uses TRBV14 with TRBJ1-6, with TRBD1 as a possible D gene (6 bases). The CDR3 has 16 residues. Germline lookup yields CDR1 SGHDN and CDR2 FVKESK. Trimming removed 3 bases from V and 10 bases from J, with 19 bases in between. CDR3 bases: TGTGCCAGCAGCCAGGGGAGCGGGGGCGCGGGGTCACCCCTCCACTTT. Protein sequence: CASSQGSGGAGSPLHF. Full variable domain (missing parts from reference TRBV14 and TRBJ1-6): EAGVTQFPSHSVIEKGQTVTLRCDPISGHDNLYWYRRVMGKEIKFLLHFVKESKQDESGMPNNRFLAERTGGTYSTLKVQPAELEDSGVYFCASSQGSGGAGSPLHFGNGTRLTVT.